This TCR beta chain was retrieved from a study of identical twins. TCRdb reprocessed the 5' RACE reads via MiXCR and lists one record per CDR3 protein. The repertoire consists of around 340,000 distinct CDR3 sequences, with roughly 12% occurring once and the leading ten covering more than 6%. These data also featured in a second study, about yellow fever vaccine responses in identical twins.

The receptor comes from a woman aged 18-29 years in good health. Source material: CD8+ T cells sorted from blood.

The CDR3 bases are TGTGCCAGCAGTGAATGGTCGGGAGAGGTCGCAGATACGCAGTATTTT. It translates to CASSEWSGEVADTQYF. This rearrangement joins TRBV2 to TRBJ2-3; possible D gene TRBD2, 6 bases. Germline V CDR1 and CDR2: SNHLY, FYNNEI. The CDR3 is 16 residues long. V was clipped by 2 bases and J by 4 bases, with 16 bases between them.